The 12 T cell receptor beta chains below were found in one sample sequenced in a study of identical twins. TCRdb reprocessed the 5' RACE reads with MiXCR, giving one entry per CDR3 protein. This table has 15,000 to 20,000 distinct CDR3 sequences, roughly 69% appearing once. The sequenced sample was memory (CD45RO+) T cells sorted from blood. The receptors come from a woman aged 18 to 35 in good health. This table probably holds off-target reads from a library built for another chain.

This chain uses TRBV7-9 with TRBJ2-7; the D gene is possibly TRBD2 (5 bases). CDR3 length: 12 residues. V lost 3 bases and J lost 2, with 5 bases in between. Germline V gene lookup returns CDR1 SEHNR and CDR2 FQNEAQ (reference sequence). In DNA form, the CDR3 reads TGTGCCAGCAGCTTCGGGGCCTACGAGCAGTACTTC. This gives the protein CASSFGAYEQYF.

This chain links TRBV2 with TRBJ2-5, with D uncertain. Between the trimmed V and J ends, which lost 4 bases and 2 bases, there was a span of 5 bases. The germline gives CDR1 SNHLY, CDR2 FYNNEI. The CDR3 length is 12 residues. The CDR3 DNA is TGTGCCAGCAGTGGGGATCAAGAGACCCAGTACTTC. It yields the protein CASSGDQETQYF.

There are a few counts of this clonotype. This chain joins TRBV29-1 and TRBJ2-1; D not certain. Germline V gene lookup returns CDR1 SQVTM and CDR2 ANQGSEA. V was clipped by 4 bases and J by 5 bases, with 6 bases between them. The CDR3 runs to 11 residues. CDR3 residues: CSVGADNEQFF. In nucleotides, the CDR3 is TGCAGCGTTGGGGCAGACAATGAGCAGTTCTTC.

The J gene is TRBJ2-2, the V gene TRBV29-1; D not resolved. Per the germline V gene, CDR1 is SQVTM and CDR2 is ANQGSEA. V shed 4 bases and J shed 8 bases, with 5 bases lying between them. The CDR3 covers 10 residues. The CDR3: CSVVEGELFF. The CDR3 nucleotides read TGCAGCGTTGTAGAAGGGGAGCTGTTTTTT.

The rearrangement links TRBV24-1 to TRBJ2-5; a weak D match, TRBD2 (6 bases). Germline V gives CDR1 KGHDR, CDR2 SFDVKD. The ends were cut back, 4 bases at V and 0 bases at J, with 8 bases in the middle. This CDR3 is built from 14 residues. DNA of the CDR3: TGTGCCACCAGTGAGCCGGGAGACCAAGAGACCCAGTACTTC. This encodes CATSEPGDQETQYF.

The chain uses TRBV6-2 or TRBV6-3 and TRBJ2-7; D not resolved. The CDR3 is 12 amino acids. V dropped 7 bases and J dropped 2 bases, with 9 bases sitting between them. Germline V gene data show CDR1 as MNHEY and CDR2 as SVGEGT. CDR3 DNA sequence: TGTGCCAGCAAAAGAGTCCCCTACGAGCAGTACTTC. It specifies CASKRVPYEQYF.

The rearrangement joins TRBV27 to TRBJ2-2, with TRBD2 matching 8 bases. The length of the CDR3 is 16 residues. In germline, CDR1 is MNHEY, CDR2 SMNVEV (reference sequence). The J segment lost 1 base and the V segment lost 1 base, leaving 2 bases of the junction unmatched. CDR3 sequence (DNA): TGTGCCAGCAGTTTATTTCTAGCGGGGAACACCGGGGAGCTGTTTTTT. Residues: CASSLFLAGNTGELFF.

This clonotype was seen more than once but under ten times. The chain recombines TRBV28 with TRBJ2-3, with D possibly TRBD1 on 6 matching bases. This CDR3 contains 12 residues. Trimming removed 2 bases at V and 6 bases at J, with 6 bases between. Germline-derived CDR1 and CDR2 are MDHEN and SYDVKM. For the CDR3, the DNA is TGTGCCAGCAGTTTAACAGGGGATACGCAGTATTTT. Residues: CASSLTGDTQYF. The complete variable domain, with remaining parts taken from reference TRBV28 and TRBJ2-3, reads DVKVTQSSRYLVKRTGEKVFLECVQDMDHENMFWYRQDPGLGLRLIYFSYDVKMKEKGDIPEGYSVSREKKERFSLILESASTNQTSMYLCASSLTGDTQYFGPGTRLTVL.

This chain connects TRBV11-2 to TRBJ2-1; the match to TRBD2 covers 9 bases. Germline V gives CDR1 SGHAT, CDR2 FQNNGV. Trimming at V came to 5 bases and at J to 3 bases, leaving 14 bases not matched to a gene. The CDR3 spans 18 residues. The chain's CDR3 is CASSLSVASGDHYNEQFF. The CDR3 DNA is TGTGCCAGCAGCCTATCCGTGGCTAGCGGGGACCACTACAATGAGCAGTTCTTC.

The J gene is TRBJ2-7, the V gene TRBV14, with D hard to call. V gave up 2 bases and J gave up 3 bases, with 14 bases separating them. The germline V gene has CDR1 SGHDN and CDR2 FVKESK. This CDR3 contains 15 residues. The CDR3 coding sequence is TGTGCCAGCAGCCAAAGTAGACTGACGGGCTACGAGCAGTACTTC. Translation gives CASSQSRLTGYEQYF.

The J gene is TRBJ2-7, the V gene TRBV9; D perhaps matches TRBD2 (5 bases). Trimming took off 0 bases at V and 0 bases at J, with 13 bases between the two ends. This CDR3 contains 16 residues. Germline CDR1 is SGDLS and CDR2 is YYNGEE. This chain's CDR3 is CASSVGGQMSSYEQYF. The CDR3 DNA sequence: TGTGCCAGCAGCGTAGGAGGGCAGATGAGCTCCTACGAGCAGTACTTC.

This clonotype was seen only once. V is TRBV11-2 and J is TRBJ2-5, with 7 bases identical to TRBD1. The J segment lost 6 bases and the V segment lost 5 bases, leaving 9 bases of the junction unmatched. Per germline, CDR1 SGHAT and CDR2 FQNNGV. CDR3 length: 14 amino acids. This chain's CDR3 is CASSGGQRGQTQYF. As DNA, the CDR3 is TGTGCCAGCAGCGGGGGACAGCGAGGCCAGACCCAGTACTTC.